These 12 T cell receptor beta chains were all obtained from the same sample, sequenced in a study of early T cells in non-severe SARS-CoV-2 infection. TCRdb recomputed calls from the 5' RACE reads with MiXCR, one row per CDR3 protein. Of about 49,000 distinct CDR3 sequences listed, 10% to 15% are singletons. Sequencing input: whole blood. The receptors come from an adult who was a healthcare worker with PCR-confirmed SARS-CoV-2 infection or an uninfected control (not recorded which).

This clonotype has a count of ten or more. The V and J genes are TRBV10-1 and TRBJ1-1; D uncertain. This CDR3 has 13 amino acids. V was shortened by 7 bases and J by 2 bases, with 11 bases between the two germline ends. Germline lookup yields CDR1 WNHNN and CDR2 SYGVQD (reference sequence). Here the CDR3 DNA reads TGCGCCAGCACGAGGGCCGGCAACACTGAAGCTTTCTTT. Protein sequence: CASTRAGNTEAFF.

The chain is built from TRBV29-1 and TRBJ2-7, with 8 bases matching TRBD1. Germline V gives CDR1 SQVTM, CDR2 ANQGSEA. The CDR3 runs to 15 residues. Trimming cost V 3 bases and J 2 bases; bases outside gene matches: 9. In DNA, the CDR3 is TGCAGCGTTGACGCTAACAGGGGGGCCCCCTACGAGCAGTACTTC. Amino acid sequence: CSVDANRGAPYEQYF.

V usage is TRBV6-2 or TRBV6-3 and J usage is TRBJ2-7, with 7 bases that match TRBD1. V gave up 2 bases and J gave up 11 bases; unmatched junction bases: 3. In germline, CDR1 is MNHEY, CDR2 SVGEGT. This CDR3 is built from 11 residues. In nucleotides, the CDR3 is TGTGCCAGCAGTTACCGGGACAGAGAGTACTTC. This translates into CASSYRDREYF.

This clonotype was recorded many times. The chain uses TRBV7-9 and TRBJ1-1, with D unresolved. V lost 3 bases to trimming and J lost 4 bases, with 12 bases between them. CDR3 length: 14 amino acids. Germline lookup yields CDR1 SEHNR and CDR2 FQNEAQ (reference sequence). CDR3 amino acids: CASSFRRAGTEAFF. In nucleotides, the CDR3 is TGTGCCAGCAGCTTTAGGCGGGCGGGCACTGAAGCTTTCTTT.

This clonotype was counted many times. This chain uses TRBV12-3 or TRBV12-4 with TRBJ2-1; 9 nucleotides line up with TRBD2. V lost 7 bases to trimming and J lost 4 bases; unmatched junction nucleotides: 8. This CDR3 has 15 residues. The CDR3 loop reads CASTDPLAGYNEQFF. The CDR3 nucleotides are TGTGCCAGCACCGATCCGCTAGCGGGGTACAATGAGCAGTTCTTC.

This clonotype was found a few times. J is TRBJ1-1 and V is TRBV7-9; D might be TRBD1 (5 bases). V lost 5 bases to trimming and J lost 1 base, with 11 bases between them. The CDR3 consists of 14 residues. Germline CDR1 is SEHNR and CDR2 is FQNEAQ (reference sequence). CDR3 nucleotides: TGTGCCAGCAGCCCATTGACAGAGAACACTGAAGCTTTCTTT. Translated: CASSPLTENTEAFF.

This clonotype was counted many times. The chain couples TRBV27 to TRBJ2-1, with 7 bases matching TRBD2. The CDR3 runs to 15 residues. Trimming cost V 5 bases and J 8 bases; bases outside gene matches: 12. The V gene's germline CDR1 is MNHEY and CDR2 SMNVEV (reference sequence). Here the CDR3 reads CASSTTTTSSDEQFF. CDR3 nucleotides: TGTGCCAGCAGTACCACGACGACTAGCTCGGATGAGCAGTTCTTC.

This clonotype has a handful of counts. This chain joins TRBV5-1 and TRBJ1-2; D unresolved. The CDR3 runs 14 residues. The V gene lost 0 bases and the J gene lost 2 bases, with 8 bases spanning the gap. CDR1 SGHRS and CDR2 YFSETQ come from the germline V gene. The CDR3 spells CASSLERSNYGYTF. DNA for the CDR3: TGCGCCAGCAGCTTGGAACGATCAAACTATGGCTACACCTTC.

In its sample, this clonotype was seen a few times. The CDR3: CASSPTDSNQPQHF. CDR3 DNA: TGTGCCAGCAGCCCCACGGATAGCAATCAGCCCCAGCATTTT. V is TRBV9 and J is TRBJ1-5, with D unresolved. Trimming took off 4 bases at V and 0 bases at J, with 8 bases between the two ends. This CDR3 spans 14 amino acids. Per germline, CDR1 SGDLS and CDR2 YYNGEE. Combining the CDR3 with reference TRBV9 and TRBJ1-5 gives the whole variable domain DSGVTQTPKHLITATGQRVTLRCSPRSGDLSVYWYQQSLDQGLQFLIQYYNGEERAKGNILERFSAQQFPDLHSELNLSSLELGDSALYFCASSPTDSNQPQHFGDGTRLSIL.

This clonotype was counted only a few times. This sequence joins TRBV6-6 and TRBJ1-3, with D perhaps matching TRBD1 (5 bases). The V gene's germline CDR1 is MNHNY and CDR2 SVGAGI (reference sequence). Trimming stripped 4 bases from V and 2 bases from J, with 9 bases between. This CDR3 is built from 14 residues. The CDR3 loop reads CASSLSGAGNTIYF. The CDR3 DNA sequence: TGTGCCAGCAGTTTATCGGGGGCTGGAAACACCATATATTTT.

The V and J genes are TRBV29-1 and TRBJ1-1; D is possibly TRBD1 (5 bases). Trimming left V 4 bases short and J 8 bases short, with 14 bases between. CDR1 is SQVTM, CDR2 ANQGSEA, per germline. The CDR3 consists of 12 residues. In DNA, the CDR3 is TGCAGCGTTGCCCAGGGAAGCGAAGAAGCTTTCTTT. This codes for CSVAQGSEEAFF.

This clonotype was found many times. This chain links TRBV7-9 with TRBJ2-5, with D uncertain. The CDR3 consists of 11 residues. V lost 3 bases to trimming and J lost 4 bases, with 3 bases between them. Germline CDR1 and CDR2: SEHNR and FQNEAQ (reference sequence). CDR3 bases: TGTGCCAGCAGCTTCGGAGAGACCCAGTACTTC. Translating gives CASSFGETQYF.